The 11 T cell receptor beta chains listed next were all sequenced from one sample in a study of cytomegalovirus exposure and HLA in healthy donors. The PCR had 60 Vbeta and 13 Jbeta primers. Sequencing was performed with immunoSEQ multiplex PCR; in TCRdb, only in-frame clones are kept and a portion is missing. The table includes approximately 78,000 clones, about 88% detected once. The specimen sequenced was PBMCs. These TCRs come from a woman aged 45-59 years in good health and CMV-seronegative.

The rearrangement links TRBV27 to TRBJ2-5; a weak D match, TRBD2 (6 bases). V lost 8 bases to trimming and J lost 3 bases, with 19 bases between them. CDR3 length equals 15 residues. The V gene's germline CDR1 is MNHEY and CDR2 SMNVEV (reference sequence). CDR3 DNA sequence: TGTGCCAGCGGTGGTAGGGAGGACAAAAAAGAGACCCAGTACTTC. This encodes CASGGREDKKETQYF.

As concerns this clone: At one of its ends the junction is not consistent with the germline gene, which may arise from a read error. This chain joins TRBV2 and TRBJ1-3, with D possibly being TRBD1 (5 bases). CDR3 length equals 15 residues. Germline CDR1 and CDR2: SNHLY and FYNNEI. CDR3 sequence reads: CASREDWGVTNTIYF. The CDR3 region has the DNA TGTGCCAGCAGGGAAGACTGGGGGGTCACAAACACCATATATTTT.

The chain joins TRBV7-8 to TRBJ2-1; 10 bases align to TRBD1. The V segment lost 5 bases and the J segment 8 bases; nucleotides outside the gene matches: 9. Germline V gene lookup returns CDR1 SGHVS and CDR2 FQNEAQ. The CDR3 is made up of 15 amino acids. The DNA of the CDR3 is TGTGCCAGCAGCGGTCCGGGACAGGGGATCCATGAGCAGTTCTTC. Residues: CASSGPGQGIHEQFF.

The chain combines TRBV2 with TRBJ1-2; 9 bases are shared with TRBD1. Germline V gene data show CDR1 as SNHLY and CDR2 as FYNNEI. The V segment lost 6 bases and the J segment 3 bases; nucleotides outside the gene matches: 5. The CDR3 sequence is 14 residues long. In DNA, the CDR3 is TGTGCCAGCAGCGACAGGGGGGACTACTATGGCTACACCTTC. It encodes CASSDRGDYYGYTF. Filled out from reference TRBV2 and TRBJ1-2, the complete variable domain reads EPEVTQTPSHQVTQMGQEVILRCVPISNHLYFYWYRQILGQKVEFLVSFYNNEISEKSEIFDDQFSVERPDGSNFTLKIRSTKLEDSAMYFCASSDRGDYYGYTFGSGTRLTVV.

The rearrangement joins TRBV19 to TRBJ1-1; D gene ambiguous. Germline V lookup: CDR1 LNHDA, CDR2 SQIVND (reference sequence). Deletions cut 10 bases from V and 10 bases from J, with 7 bases between. CDR3 size: 8 residues. CDR3 in amino acids: CATNGAFF. The CDR3 region has the DNA TGTGCCACTAATGGAGCTTTCTTT.

The V gene is TRBV7-9, the J gene TRBJ1-1; a possible D gene is TRBD1 (5 bases). The CDR3 has 16 amino acids. Germline values: CDR1 SEHNR, CDR2 FQNEAQ (reference sequence). The V end was cut by 5 bases, the J end by 5 bases, with 21 bases between. The CDR3 is CASSPAGVWGRTEAFF. CDR3 nucleotides: TGTGCCAGCAGCCCCGCGGGCGTTTGGGGGAGGACTGAAGCTTTCTTT.

The chain is built from TRBV29-1 and TRBJ2-1, with D perhaps matching TRBD1 (5 bases). The V and J ends lost 0 bases and 3 bases respectively, with 12 bases between them. CDR1 is SQVTM and CDR2 is ANQGSEA in the germline V gene. The CDR3 runs 15 residues. The CDR3 loop is CSVEEAGSGYNEQFF. DNA for the CDR3: TGCAGCGTTGAAGAAGCAGGGTCGGGCTACAATGAGCAGTTCTTC.

The V and J genes are TRBV2 and TRBJ2-2; a possible D gene is TRBD2 (7 bases). The germline V gene has CDR1 SNHLY and CDR2 FYNNEI. Deletions cut 2 bases from V and 1 base from J, with 11 bases between. This CDR3 region has 16 residues. As DNA, the CDR3 is TGTGCCAGCAGTGAAATAGGGGGGGTGAACACCGGGGAGCTGTTTTTT. Encoded protein: CASSEIGGVNTGELFF.

The rearrangement links TRBV6-1 to TRBJ1-3; 9 bases line up with TRBD1. After removal of 2 bases from V and 5 bases from J, the junction contained 4 bases not matched to a gene. Germline CDR1 is MNHNS and CDR2 is SASEGT. The CDR3 spans 15 residues. Here the CDR3 reads CASSESGQGRNTIYF. CDR3 nucleotides: TGTGCCAGCAGTGAATCGGGACAGGGAAGAAACACCATATATTTT.

This chain connects TRBV19 to TRBJ2-5; 14 bases are shared with TRBD2. Germline CDR1 reads LNHDA; CDR2 reads SQIVND (reference sequence). The trim removed 3 bases at V and 3 bases at J, leaving 9 bases unmatched. The CDR3 is 18 residues long. Written as DNA, the CDR3 is TGTGCCAGTAGTATGGGAGGGACTAGCGGGAGATGGGAAGAGACCCAGTACTTC. Its translation is CASSMGGTSGRWEETQYF.

This sequence joins TRBV7-9 and TRBJ2-7, with a tentative D call TRBD1 (5 bases). V was cut by 5 bases and J by 1 base, with 12 bases left in between. The CDR3 covers 14 residues. Germline loops: CDR1 SEHNR, CDR2 FQNEAQ (reference sequence). CDR3: CASSDSTGSYEQYF. The CDR3 coding sequence is TGTGCCAGCAGCGACTCAACAGGTTCCTACGAGCAGTACTTC.